This TCR beta chain is drawn from a study of shared clonotypes between healthy human individuals. Assay used: immunoSEQ multiplex PCR; TCRdb lists only in-frame clones, some missing. The sample has roughly 1 million clones, 78% seen once. This CDR3 has 12 residues. Trimming stripped 1 base from V and 12 bases from J, with 10 bases between. Germline values: CDR1 SGHTA, CDR2 FQGNSA. The sequenced sample was memory CD4+ T cells from PBMCs. The subset: CD45RA-negative fraction. The clonotype comes from a young man in good health. Some clones in this sample may be carry-over from other donors' samples. V usage is TRBV7-2 and J usage is TRBJ2-1, with D possibly being TRBD2 (5 bases). DNA for the CDR3: TGTGCCAGCAGCTTAGGAGGGAGCTTGCAGTTCTTC. Translating it yields CASSLGGSLQFF.